The T cell receptor beta chain described here comes from a study of cytomegalovirus exposure and HLA in healthy donors. The study, taken as a whole, reports: Among TCR beta chains, those listed as cytomegalovirus-associated numbered around 180. Reportedly, TCR beta sequences accurately predicted HLA-A and HLA-B alleles in most subjects.

Between the trimmed V and J ends, which lost 3 bases and 2 bases, there was a span of 13 bases. The CDR3 is 15 residues long. CDR1 and CDR2 from the germline V gene are SGHKS and YYEKEE (reference sequence). PCR was performed using 60 Vbeta and 13 Jbeta primers. Data came from immunoSEQ multiplex PCR; TCRdb stores just in-frame clones and leaves some out. The data show 200,000 to 250,000 clones, approximately 82% seen once. Concerning this clone: The antigen remains undetermined.

The clonotype was recovered from a male donor in good health and CMV-seronegative. The sequenced sample consisted of PBMCs. The J gene is TRBJ2-3, the V gene TRBV5-5; TRBD2 is a possible D gene (7 bases). The CDR3 DNA is TGTGCCAGCAGCTCAGCGGGACACCTCACAGATACGCAGTATTTT. Its protein is CASSSAGHLTDTQYF.